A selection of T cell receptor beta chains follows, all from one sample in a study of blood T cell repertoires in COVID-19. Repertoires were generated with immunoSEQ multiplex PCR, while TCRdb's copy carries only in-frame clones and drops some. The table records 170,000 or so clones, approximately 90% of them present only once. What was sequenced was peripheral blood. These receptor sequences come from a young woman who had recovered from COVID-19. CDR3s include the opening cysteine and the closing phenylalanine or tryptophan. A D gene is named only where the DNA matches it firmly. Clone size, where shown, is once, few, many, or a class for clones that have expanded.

TGTGCCAGCAGTCCTATCAGGGCCCTCACCCTCCACTTT CASSPIRALTLHF NA TRBJ1-6 once TRBV11-2
TGTGCCAGCAGCTTAGCGGGACAGGGGGCGCTTGAGCAGTACTTC CASSLAGQGALEQYF TRBD1 TRBJ2-7 NA TRBV11-1
TGTGCCAGCAAAGGACAGGGGACCGAGACCCAGTACTTC CASKGQGTETQYF TRBD1 TRBJ2-5 NA TRBV12-3/TRBV12-4
TGTGCCAGCAGCCAAGATGGGTCCCCCGGGGGCAATCAGCCCCAGCATTTT CASSQDGSPGGNQPQHF NA TRBJ1-5 NA TRBV4-2
TGTGCCAGCAGGACCGGGACTACGAACACCGGGGAGCTGTTTTTT CASRTGTTNTGELFF TRBD2 TRBJ2-2 NA TRBV5-4
TGTGCCAGCAGCCGGGACACCCCCGGTGGCTACACCTTC CASSRDTPGGYTF NA TRBJ1-2 NA TRBV3-1/TRBV3-2
TGTGCCAGCAGTGAACGCCAGTTAGCCGAAAAACTGTTTTTT CASSERQLAEKLFF NA TRBJ1-4 NA TRBV2
TGTGCCACCAGCAGAGGTTACCTAGCGGGTCTAAGCAATGAGCAGTTCTTC CATSRGYLAGLSNEQFF TRBD2 TRBJ2-1 NA TRBV15
TGTGCCAGTATGATGTCTAGCCTTCCGACAGATACGCAGTATTTT CASMMSSLPTDTQYF NA TRBJ2-3 NA TRBV19
TGTGCCATCAGTGGACGGCCGGGACAGGGTGACACTGAAGCTTTCTTT CAISGRPGQGDTEAFF TRBD1 TRBJ1-1 NA TRBV10-3
TGTGCCAGCAGCGTGTCCGGAGGTGCTGAAGCTTTCTTT CASSVSGGAEAFF NA TRBJ1-1 NA TRBV9
TGTGCCAGCTCACCAGGCGGGCGGGACACCGGGGAGCTGTTTTTT CASSPGGRDTGELFF NA TRBJ2-2 NA TRBV18
TGTGCCAGTAGCAGCGGAGGGTATACAACCTCCTACGAGCAGTACTTC CASSSGGYTTSYEQYF NA TRBJ2-7 NA TRBV19
TGCGCCAGCAGCTTGGATGTACCCTCAGGGGAAGATTGCGGCTACACCTTC CASSLDVPSGEDCGYTF NA TRBJ1-2 NA TRBV5-1